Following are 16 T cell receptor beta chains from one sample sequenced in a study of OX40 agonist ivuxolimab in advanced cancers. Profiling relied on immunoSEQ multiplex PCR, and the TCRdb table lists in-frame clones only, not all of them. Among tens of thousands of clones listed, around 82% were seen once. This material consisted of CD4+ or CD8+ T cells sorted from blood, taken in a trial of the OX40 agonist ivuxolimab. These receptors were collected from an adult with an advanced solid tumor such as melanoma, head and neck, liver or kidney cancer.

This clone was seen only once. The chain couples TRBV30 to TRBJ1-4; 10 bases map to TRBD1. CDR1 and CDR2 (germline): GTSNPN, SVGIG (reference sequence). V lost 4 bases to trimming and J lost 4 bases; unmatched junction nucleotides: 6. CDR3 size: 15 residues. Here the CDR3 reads CAWNPGQGFNEKLFF. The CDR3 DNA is TGTGCCTGGAACCCGGGACAGGGGTTTAATGAAAAACTGTTTTTT. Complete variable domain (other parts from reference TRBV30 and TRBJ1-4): SQTIHQWPATLVQPVGSPLSLECTVEGTSNPNLYWYRQAAGRGLQLLFYSVGIGQISSEVPQNLSASRPQDRQFILSSKKLLLSDSGFYLCAWNPGQGFNEKLFFGSGTQLSVL.

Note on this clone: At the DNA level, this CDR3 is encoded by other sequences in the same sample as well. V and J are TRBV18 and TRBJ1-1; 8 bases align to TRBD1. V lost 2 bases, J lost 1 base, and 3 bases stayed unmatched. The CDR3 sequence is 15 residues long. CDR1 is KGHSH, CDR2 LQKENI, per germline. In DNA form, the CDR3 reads TGTGCCAGCTCACCAGACAGGGGCCAGAACACTGAAGCTTTCTTT. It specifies CASSPDRGQNTEAFF. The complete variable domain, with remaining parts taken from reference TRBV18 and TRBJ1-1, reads NAGVMQNPRHLVRRRGQEARLRCSPMKGHSHVYWYRQLPEEGLKFMVYLQKENIIDESGMPKERFSAEFPKEGPSILRIQQVVRGDSAAYFCASSPDRGQNTEAFFGQGTRLTVV.

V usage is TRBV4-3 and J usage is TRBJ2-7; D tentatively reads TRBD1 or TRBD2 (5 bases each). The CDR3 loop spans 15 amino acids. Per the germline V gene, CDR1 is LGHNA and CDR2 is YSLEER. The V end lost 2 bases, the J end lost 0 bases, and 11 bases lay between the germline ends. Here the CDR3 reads CASSQMAGSSYEQYF. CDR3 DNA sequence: TGCGCCAGCAGCCAAATGGCAGGGAGCTCCTACGAGCAGTACTTC.

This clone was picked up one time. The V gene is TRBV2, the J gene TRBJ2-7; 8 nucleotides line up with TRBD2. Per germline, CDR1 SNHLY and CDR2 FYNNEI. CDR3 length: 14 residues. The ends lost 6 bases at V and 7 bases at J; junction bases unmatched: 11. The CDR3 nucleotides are TGTGCCAGCAGCTCCGGGGGGGGCCCTTGGGAGCAGTACTTC. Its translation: CASSSGGGPWEQYF. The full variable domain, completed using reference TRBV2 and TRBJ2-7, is EPEVTQTPSHQVTQMGQEVILRCVPISNHLYFYWYRQILGQKVEFLVSFYNNEISEKSEIFDDQFSVERPDGSNFTLKIRSTKLEDSAMYFCASSSGGGPWEQYFGPGTRLTVT.

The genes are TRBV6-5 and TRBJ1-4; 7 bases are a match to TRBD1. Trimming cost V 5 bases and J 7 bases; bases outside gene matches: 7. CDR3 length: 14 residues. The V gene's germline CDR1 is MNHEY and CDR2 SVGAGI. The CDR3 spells CASSPYGTAEKLFF. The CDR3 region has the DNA TGTGCCAGCAGTCCGTATGGGACAGCTGAAAAACTGTTTTTT.

The CDR3 loop is CASSPGQGSREQYF. CDR3 sequence (DNA): TGTGCCAGTAGCCCGGGGCAGGGTTCTCGCGAGCAGTACTTC. The chain joins TRBV19 to TRBJ2-7; D may correspond to TRBD1 or TRBD2 (5 bases each). V was pared by 6 bases and J by 6 bases, with 18 bases between. Germline-derived CDR1 and CDR2 are LNHDA and SQIVND (reference sequence). This CDR3 comprises 14 residues.

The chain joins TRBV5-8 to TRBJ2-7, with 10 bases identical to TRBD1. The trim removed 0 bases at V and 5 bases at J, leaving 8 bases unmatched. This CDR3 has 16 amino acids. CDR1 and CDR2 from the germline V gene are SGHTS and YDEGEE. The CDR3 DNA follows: TGTGCCAGCAGCTTGGATGTAGGGGACAGGGGAGACGAGCAGTACTTC. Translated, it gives CASSLDVGDRGDEQYF.

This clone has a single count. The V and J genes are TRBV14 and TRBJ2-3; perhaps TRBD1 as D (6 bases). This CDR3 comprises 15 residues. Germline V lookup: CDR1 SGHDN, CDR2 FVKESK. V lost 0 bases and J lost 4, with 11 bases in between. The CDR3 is CASSQDRGYADTQYF. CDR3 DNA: TGTGCCAGCAGCCAAGATAGGGGGTACGCAGATACGCAGTATTTT.

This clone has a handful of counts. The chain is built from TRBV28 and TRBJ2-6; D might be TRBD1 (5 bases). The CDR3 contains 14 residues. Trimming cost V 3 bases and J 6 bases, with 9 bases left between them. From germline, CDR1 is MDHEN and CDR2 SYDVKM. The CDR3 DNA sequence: TGTGCCAGCAGTTTCAGGGAACAGGCCAACGTCCTGACTTTC. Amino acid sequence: CASSFREQANVLTF. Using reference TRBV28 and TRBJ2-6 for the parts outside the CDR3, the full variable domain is DVKVTQSSRYLVKRTGEKVFLECVQDMDHENMFWYRQDPGLGLRLIYFSYDVKMKEKGDIPEGYSVSREKKERFSLILESASTNQTSMYLCASSFREQANVLTFGAGSRLTVL.

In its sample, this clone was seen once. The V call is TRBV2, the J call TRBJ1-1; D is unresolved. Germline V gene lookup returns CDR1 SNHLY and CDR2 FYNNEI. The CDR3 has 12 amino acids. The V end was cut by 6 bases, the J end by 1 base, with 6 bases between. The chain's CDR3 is CASRTWNTEAFF. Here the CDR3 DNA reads TGTGCCAGCAGGACATGGAACACTGAAGCTTTCTTT. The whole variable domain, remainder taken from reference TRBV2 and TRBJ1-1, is EPEVTQTPSHQVTQMGQEVILRCVPISNHLYFYWYRQILGQKVEFLVSFYNNEISEKSEIFDDQFSVERPDGSNFTLKIRSTKLEDSAMYFCASRTWNTEAFFGQGTRLTVV.

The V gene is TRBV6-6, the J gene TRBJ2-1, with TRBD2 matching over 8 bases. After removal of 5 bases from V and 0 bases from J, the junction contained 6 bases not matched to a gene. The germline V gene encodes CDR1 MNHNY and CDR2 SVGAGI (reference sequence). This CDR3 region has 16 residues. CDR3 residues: CASSKLADSSYNEQFF. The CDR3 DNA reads TGTGCCAGCAGTAAACTAGCGGACAGCTCCTACAATGAGCAGTTCTTC.

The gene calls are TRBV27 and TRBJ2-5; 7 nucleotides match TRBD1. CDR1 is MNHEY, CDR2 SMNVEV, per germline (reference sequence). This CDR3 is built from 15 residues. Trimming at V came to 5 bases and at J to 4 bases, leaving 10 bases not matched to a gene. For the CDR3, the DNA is TGTGCCAGCAGTCGAGTTCCAGGGGGACCAGAGACCCAGTACTTC. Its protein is CASSRVPGGPETQYF.

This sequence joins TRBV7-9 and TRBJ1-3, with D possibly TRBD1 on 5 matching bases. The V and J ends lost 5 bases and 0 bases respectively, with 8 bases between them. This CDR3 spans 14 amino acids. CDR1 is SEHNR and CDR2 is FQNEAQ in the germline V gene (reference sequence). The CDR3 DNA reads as TGTGCCAGCAGCCAACAGGCCTCTGGAAACACCATATATTTT. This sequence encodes CASSQQASGNTIYF.

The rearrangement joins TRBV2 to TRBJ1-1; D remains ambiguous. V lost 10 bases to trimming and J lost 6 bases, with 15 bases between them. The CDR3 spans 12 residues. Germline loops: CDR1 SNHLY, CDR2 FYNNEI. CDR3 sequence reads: CAIPTGASEAFF. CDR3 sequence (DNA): TGTGCCATTCCTACCGGAGCTTCTGAAGCTTTCTTT.

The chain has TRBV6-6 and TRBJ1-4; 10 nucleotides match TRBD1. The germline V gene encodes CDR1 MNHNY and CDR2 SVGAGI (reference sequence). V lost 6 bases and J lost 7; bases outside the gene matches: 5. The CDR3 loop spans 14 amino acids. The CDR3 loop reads CASSRGTGAEKLFF. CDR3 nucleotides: TGTGCCAGCAGCCGCGGGACAGGGGCTGAAAAACTGTTTTTT.

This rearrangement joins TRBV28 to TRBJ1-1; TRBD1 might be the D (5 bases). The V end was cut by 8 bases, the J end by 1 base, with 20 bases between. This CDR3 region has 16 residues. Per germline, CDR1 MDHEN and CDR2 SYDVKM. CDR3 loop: CASYLFAGEANTEAFF. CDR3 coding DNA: TGTGCCAGCTACCTATTTGCGGGGGAAGCGAACACTGAAGCTTTCTTT. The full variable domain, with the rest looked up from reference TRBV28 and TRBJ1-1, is DVKVTQSSRYLVKRTGEKVFLECVQDMDHENMFWYRQDPGLGLRLIYFSYDVKMKEKGDIPEGYSVSREKKERFSLILESASTNQTSMYLCASYLFAGEANTEAFFGQGTRLTVV.